These 21 T cell receptor beta chains came from one sample sequenced in a study of blood T cell repertoires in COVID-19. Profiling relied on immunoSEQ multiplex PCR, and the TCRdb table lists in-frame clones only, not all of them. The sample shows more than 45,000 clones, approximately 91% of them seen only once. Sequenced material: peripheral blood. The receptor source for this set is an elderly woman with acute or convalescent COVID-19.

The chain carries TRBV7-6 and TRBJ1-4; possibly TRBD1 for D (5 bases). V lost 5 bases and J 2 bases, leaving 21 bases between the germline ends. Germline CDR1 SGHVS, CDR2 FNYEAQ. CDR3 size: 18 residues. CDR3 amino acids: CASSRNPGPRGTNEKLFF. The CDR3 bases are TGTGCCAGCAGCCGAAACCCAGGACCGCGGGGCACTAATGAAAAACTGTTTTTT. The full variable domain, rest sourced from reference TRBV7-6 and TRBJ1-4, is GAGVSQSPRYKVTKRGQDVALRCDPISGHVSLYWYRQALGQGPEFLTYFNYEAQQDKSGLPNDRFSAERPEGSISTLTIQRTEQRDSAMYRCASSRNPGPRGTNEKLFFGSGTQLSVL.

A single count supports this clone. Other DNA sequences within the sample encode an identical CDR3. The chain joins TRBV19 to TRBJ1-1; TRBD1 might be the D (5 bases). CDR1 is LNHDA, CDR2 SQIVND, per germline (reference sequence). This CDR3 has 13 amino acids. Between the trimmed V and J ends, which lost 3 bases and 2 bases, there was a span of 7 bases. The CDR3 spells CASSIQGNTEAFF. CDR3 sequence (DNA): TGTGCCAGTAGTATCCAGGGTAACACTGAAGCTTTCTTT. The entire variable domain, with the rest obtained from reference TRBV19 and TRBJ1-1, is as follows: DGGITQSPKYLFRKEGQNVTLSCEQNLNHDAMYWYRQDPGQGLRLIYYSQIVNDFQKGDIAEGYSVSREKKESFPLTVTSAQKNPTAFYLCASSIQGNTEAFFGQGTRLTVV.

The chain has TRBV28 and TRBJ1-2, with 9 bases fitting TRBD1. Trimming at V came to 3 bases and at J to 7 bases, leaving 6 bases not matched to a gene. Looked up from germline, CDR1 is MDHEN and CDR2 is SYDVKM. The CDR3 is 14 amino acids. CDR3 nucleotides: TGTGCCAGCAGTTTGGGACAGGGTACGGGTGGCTACACCTTC. Translation gives CASSLGQGTGGYTF.

As DNA, the CDR3 is TGCGCCAGCAGCACCAGCGACCCAAACTATGGCTACACCTTC. Protein product: CASSTSDPNYGYTF. The chain couples TRBV5-1 to TRBJ1-2, with D hard to call. The germline V and J ends were trimmed by 4 bases and 2 bases, with 12 bases remaining between them. The CDR3 is 14 residues long. Looked up from germline, CDR1 is SGHRS and CDR2 is YFSETQ.

Regarding this clone: This specimen includes other DNA sequences encoding the same CDR3. The genes are TRBV6-2 or TRBV6-3 and TRBJ2-5; TRBD1 matches 7 bases. Germline trimming cut 5 bases from V and 1 base from J; bases unmatched to any gene: 1. Germline CDR1 and CDR2: MNHEY and SVGEGT. The length of the CDR3 is 13 residues. The CDR3 spells CASSRDSQETQYF. CDR3 DNA: TGTGCCAGCAGTCGGGACAGCCAAGAGACCCAGTACTTC.

The V gene is TRBV19, the J gene TRBJ2-1, with 8 bases lining up with TRBD2. Germline V gene lookup returns CDR1 LNHDA and CDR2 SQIVND (reference sequence). V shed 5 bases, J shed 6 bases, and the junction held 9 bases outside the gene matches. The CDR3 is made up of 15 amino acids. The CDR3 DNA is TGTGCCAGTAGTTACCCCCGGGGGGGGGTCAATGAGCAGTTCTTC. Protein sequence: CASSYPRGGVNEQFF.

V and J are TRBV4-3 and TRBJ1-5, with 11 bases lining up with TRBD1. Trimming took 2 bases from V and 4 from J; bases not matched to a gene: 7. CDR3 length: 17 amino acids. Germline V gene lookup returns CDR1 LGHNA and CDR2 YSLEER. In DNA, the CDR3 is TGCGCCAGCAGCCAATCCTGGGGACAGGGGGGTAATCAGCCCCAGCATTTT. As protein: CASSQSWGQGGNQPQHF.

The rearrangement uses TRBV7-3 and TRBJ2-3; D not resolved. Germline V lookup: CDR1 SGHTA, CDR2 FQGTGA. There are 14 residues in the CDR3. Trimming removed 4 bases from V and 4 bases from J, with 12 bases in between. The CDR3 here is CASSSGSEADTQYF. DNA of the CDR3: TGTGCCAGCAGCTCCGGGTCCGAGGCAGATACGCAGTATTTT.

The chain links TRBV5-1 to TRBJ1-1, with D tentatively TRBD1 (6 bases). The CDR3 has 16 residues. CDR1 is SGHRS and CDR2 is YFSETQ in the germline V gene. V was trimmed by 3 bases and J by 1 base, leaving 16 bases between them. CDR3 coding DNA: TGCGCCAGCAGCTCATCAACAGGGAGGGGGAACACTGAAGCTTTCTTT. Translation: CASSSSTGRGNTEAFF.

The chain employs TRBV2 and TRBJ1-2; 7 bases fit TRBD1. The junction had 4 bases not matched to a gene; V was cut back by 3 bases and J by 0 bases. CDR3 length equals 15 residues. Per germline, CDR1 SNHLY and CDR2 FYNNEI. The CDR3: CASSDGGTANYGYTF. CDR3 nucleotides: TGTGCCAGCAGTGATGGCGGGACAGCTAACTATGGCTACACCTTC.

The chain carries TRBV6-5 and TRBJ2-3; TRBD2 aligns across 11 bases. The CDR3 runs 15 residues. Trimming took 6 bases from V and 2 from J; bases not matched to a gene: 4. In germline, CDR1 is MNHEY, CDR2 SVGAGI. This chain's CDR3 is CASSRLAGNTDTQYF. In DNA form, the CDR3 reads TGTGCCAGCAGCCGACTAGCGGGGAACACAGATACGCAGTATTTT.

The rearrangement joins TRBV6-1 to TRBJ1-6; maybe TRBD1 (6 bases). V was shortened by 2 bases and J by 6 bases, with 11 bases between the two germline ends. Germline V gene sequence: CDR1 MNHNS, CDR2 SASEGT. The CDR3 extends over 15 amino acids. DNA of the CDR3: TGTGCCAGCAGTGAAACCCGGGGGGCTAATTCACCCCTCCACTTT. This gives the protein CASSETRGANSPLHF.

The rearrangement joins TRBV30 to TRBJ1-2; D ambiguous. CDR1 GTSNPN and CDR2 SVGIG come from the germline V gene (reference sequence). V gave up 7 bases and J gave up 8 bases, with 17 bases separating them. This CDR3 region has 12 residues. The CDR3: CASSRGFGGYTF. The DNA for the CDR3 is TGTGCCTCGTCGAGAGGGTTTGGCGGCTACACCTTC.

This clone has just one count. This sequence joins TRBV29-1 and TRBJ2-1; maybe TRBD2 (5 bases). Trimming removed 7 bases at V and 9 bases at J, with 10 bases between. The CDR3 runs 10 residues. The germline CDR1 and CDR2 sequences are SQVTM and ANQGSEA. CDR3 nucleotides: TGCAGCGGCACCGAGGGTGAGCAGTTCTTC. Its protein product is CSGTEGEQFF.

In nucleotides, the CDR3 is TGTGCCAGCAGCGTAGGGGACTGGCCTAAAGGGACCCAGTACTTC. Translation gives CASSVGDWPKGTQYF. The chain carries TRBV9 and TRBJ2-5; a weak D match, TRBD2 (6 bases). The germline V gene encodes CDR1 SGDLS and CDR2 YYNGEE. V was clipped by 0 bases and J by 7 bases, with 16 bases between them. This CDR3 has 15 amino acids. Using reference TRBV9 and TRBJ2-5 for the parts outside the CDR3, the full variable domain is DSGVTQTPKHLITATGQRVTLRCSPRSGDLSVYWYQQSLDQGLQFLIQYYNGEERAKGNILERFSAQQFPDLHSELNLSSLELGDSALYFCASSVGDWPKGTQYFGPGTRLLVL.

The chain employs TRBV6-5 and TRBJ1-1; D unresolved. This CDR3 spans 11 amino acids. V gave up 5 bases and J gave up 7 bases, with 8 bases separating them. The germline gives CDR1 MNHEY, CDR2 SVGAGI. The CDR3 nucleotides are TGTGCCAGCAGTCCTTCCTATGAAGCTTTCTTT. As protein: CASSPSYEAFF.

The chain employs TRBV19 and TRBJ2-1, with 9 bases that match TRBD2. Germline CDR1 LNHDA, CDR2 SQIVND (reference sequence). V lost 7 bases to trimming and J lost 4 bases; unmatched junction nucleotides: 17. This CDR3 region has 18 residues. The CDR3 region is CASTPFPPVAGDYNEQFF. CDR3 nucleotides: TGTGCCAGTACCCCTTTCCCCCCGGTAGCGGGGGATTACAATGAGCAGTTCTTC.

V usage is TRBV7-6 and J usage is TRBJ2-1, with 8 bases lining up with TRBD2. Trimming cost V 5 bases and J 9 bases; bases outside gene matches: 12. CDR3 length: 15 amino acids. CDR1 and CDR2 from the germline V gene are SGHVS and FNYEAQ. CDR3 residues: CASSPTAGRAAEQFF. The DNA for the CDR3 is TGTGCCAGCAGCCCAACTGCCGGGAGGGCAGCTGAGCAGTTCTTC.

This chain connects TRBV27 to TRBJ1-1; 8 bases agree with TRBD1. Germline V gene data show CDR1 as MNHEY and CDR2 as SMNVEV (reference sequence). J was trimmed by 5 bases and V by 6 bases; bases with no gene match: 2. The CDR3 consists of 12 residues. The CDR3 nucleotides read TGTGCCAGCAGCCGGACAGGGACTGAAGCTTTCTTT. Translating it yields CASSRTGTEAFF.

The chain combines TRBV6-2 or TRBV6-3 with TRBJ2-7; D possibly corresponds to TRBD2 (5 bases). Germline V gene lookup returns CDR1 MNHEY and CDR2 SVGEGT. This CDR3 contains 11 residues. Deletions cut 6 bases from V and 11 bases from J, with 14 bases between. The CDR3 region is CASSPDSTKYF. CDR3 DNA sequence: TGTGCCAGCAGCCCGGACTCGACGAAGTACTTC.

The chain joins TRBV6-4 to TRBJ2-3; a weak D match, TRBD2 (6 bases). CDR1 is MRHNA and CDR2 is SNTAGT in the germline V gene. Trimming pared 0 bases from V and 2 bases from J, leaving 12 bases between. The CDR3 totals 16 residues. The CDR3 protein is CASSDSSTGDTDTQYF. The DNA for the CDR3 is TGTGCCAGCAGTGACTCGAGCACGGGAGACACAGATACGCAGTATTTT.